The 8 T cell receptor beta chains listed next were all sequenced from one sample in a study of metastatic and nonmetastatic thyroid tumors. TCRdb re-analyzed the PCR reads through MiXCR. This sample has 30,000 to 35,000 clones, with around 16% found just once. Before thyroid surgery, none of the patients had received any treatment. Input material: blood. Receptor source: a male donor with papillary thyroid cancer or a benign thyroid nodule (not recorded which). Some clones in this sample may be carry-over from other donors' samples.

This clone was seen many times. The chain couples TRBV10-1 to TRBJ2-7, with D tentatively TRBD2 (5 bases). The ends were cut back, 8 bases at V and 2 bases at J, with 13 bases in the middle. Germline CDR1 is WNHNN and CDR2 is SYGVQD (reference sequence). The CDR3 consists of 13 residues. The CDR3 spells CASPRTDTYEQYF. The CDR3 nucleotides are TGCGCCAGCCCTAGGACTGACACCTACGAGCAGTACTTC.

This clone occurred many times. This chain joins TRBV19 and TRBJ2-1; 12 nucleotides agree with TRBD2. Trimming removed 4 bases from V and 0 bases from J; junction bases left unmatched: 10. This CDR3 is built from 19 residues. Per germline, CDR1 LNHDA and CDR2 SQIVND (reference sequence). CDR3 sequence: CASSRTGLAGLSSYNEQFF. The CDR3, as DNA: TGTGCCAGTAGTAGAACCGGACTAGCGGGACTAAGCTCCTACAATGAGCAGTTCTTC.

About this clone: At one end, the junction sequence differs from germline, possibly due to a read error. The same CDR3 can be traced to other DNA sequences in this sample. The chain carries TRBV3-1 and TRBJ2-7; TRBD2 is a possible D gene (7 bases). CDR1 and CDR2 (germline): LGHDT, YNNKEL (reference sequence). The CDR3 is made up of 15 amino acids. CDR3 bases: TGTACCAGCAGCGCCGAAGGGGGGGCCCGGTACGAGCAATACTTC. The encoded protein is CTSSAEGGARYEQYF.

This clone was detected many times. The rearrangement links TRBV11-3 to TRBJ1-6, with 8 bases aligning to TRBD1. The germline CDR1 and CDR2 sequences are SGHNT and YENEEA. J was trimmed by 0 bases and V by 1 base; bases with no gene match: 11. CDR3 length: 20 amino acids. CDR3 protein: CASSLGPIGTGSSYNSPLHF. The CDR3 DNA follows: TGTGCCAGCAGCTTAGGTCCAATCGGGACAGGTAGCTCCTATAATTCACCCCTCCACTTT.

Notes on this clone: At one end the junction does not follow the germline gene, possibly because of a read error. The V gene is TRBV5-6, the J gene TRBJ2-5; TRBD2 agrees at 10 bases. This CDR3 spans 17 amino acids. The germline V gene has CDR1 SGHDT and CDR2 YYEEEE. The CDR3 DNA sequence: TGTGCAAGCAGCCACCCCGGGACTAGCGCAAACCAAGAGACCCAGTACTTC. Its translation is CASSHPGTSANQETQYF. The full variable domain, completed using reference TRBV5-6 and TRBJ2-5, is DAGVTQSPTHLIKTRGQQVTLRCSPKSGHDTVSWYQQALGQGPQFIFQYYEEEERQRGNFPDRFSGHQFPNYSSELNVNALLLGDSALYLCASSHPGTSANQETQYFGPGTRLLVL.

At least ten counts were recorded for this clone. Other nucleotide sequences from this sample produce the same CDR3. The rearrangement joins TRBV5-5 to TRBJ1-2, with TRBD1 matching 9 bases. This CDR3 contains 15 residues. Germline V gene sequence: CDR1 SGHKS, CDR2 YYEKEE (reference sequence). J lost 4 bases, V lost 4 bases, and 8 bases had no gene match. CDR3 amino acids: CASSPNDRGGYGYTF. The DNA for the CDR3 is TGTGCCAGCAGCCCGAACGACAGGGGGGGCTATGGCTACACCTTC.

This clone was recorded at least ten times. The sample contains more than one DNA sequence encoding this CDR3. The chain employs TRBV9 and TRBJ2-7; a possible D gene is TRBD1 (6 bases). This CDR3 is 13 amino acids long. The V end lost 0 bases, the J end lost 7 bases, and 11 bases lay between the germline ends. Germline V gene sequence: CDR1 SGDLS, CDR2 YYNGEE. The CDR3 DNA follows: TGTGCCAGCAGCGTAGCGACAGGCCGAGAGCAGTACTTC. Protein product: CASSVATGREQYF. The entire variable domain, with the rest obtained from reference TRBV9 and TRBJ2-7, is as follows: DSGVTQTPKHLITATGQRVTLRCSPRSGDLSVYWYQQSLDQGLQFLIQYYNGEERAKGNILERFSAQQFPDLHSELNLSSLELGDSALYFCASSVATGREQYFGPGTRLTVT.

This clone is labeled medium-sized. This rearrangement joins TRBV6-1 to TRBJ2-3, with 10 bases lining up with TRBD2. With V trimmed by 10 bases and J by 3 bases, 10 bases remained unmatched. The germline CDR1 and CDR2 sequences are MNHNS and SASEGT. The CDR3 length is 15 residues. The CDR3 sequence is CAIAPLAGATDTQYF. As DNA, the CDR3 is TGTGCCATCGCCCCCCTAGCGGGAGCAACAGATACGCAGTATTTT.